These 27 T cell receptor beta chains came from one sample sequenced in a study of early stage breast cancer tumors. Only in-frame clones appear in the TCRdb table, and some are missing; sequencing was by immunoSEQ multiplex PCR. The repertoire includes more than 55,000 clones, approximately 80% of them detected once, and about 4.4% sits in the top ten. Sequencing was performed on blood. These receptors came from a person aged 40 to 49 with breast cancer.

The genes are TRBV7-9 and TRBJ1-1; D is uncertain. This CDR3 region has 14 residues. Trimming pared 3 bases from V and 0 bases from J, leaving 8 bases between. Per the germline V gene, CDR1 is SEHNR and CDR2 is FQNEAQ (reference sequence). The CDR3 DNA sequence: TGTGCCAGCAGCTTGTTCGGCTTGAACACTGAAGCTTTCTTT. This encodes CASSLFGLNTEAFF.

The rearrangement joins TRBV2 to TRBJ2-5; D gene unclear. The CDR3 spans 13 residues. The V end was cut by 5 bases, the J end by 0 bases, with 7 bases between. Germline V gene sequence: CDR1 SNHLY, CDR2 FYNNEI. This CDR3 reads CASSSRYQETQYF. CDR3 nucleotide sequence: TGTGCCAGCAGTAGTAGGTACCAAGAGACCCAGTACTTC. Full variable domain (outside the CDR3, taken from reference TRBV2 and TRBJ2-5): EPEVTQTPSHQVTQMGQEVILRCVPISNHLYFYWYRQILGQKVEFLVSFYNNEISEKSEIFDDQFSVERPDGSNFTLKIRSTKLEDSAMYFCASSSRYQETQYFGPGTRLLVL.

This chain connects TRBV28 to TRBJ2-5; D is ambiguous. Germline lookup yields CDR1 MDHEN and CDR2 SYDVKM. This CDR3 is built from 12 residues. V lost 3 bases to trimming and J lost 4 bases, with 6 bases between them. In DNA, the CDR3 is TGTGCCAGCAGTTTGAATACAGAGACCCAGTACTTC. Translation gives CASSLNTETQYF.

The CDR3 loop reads CASSLAGWQETQYF. The CDR3 region has the DNA TGTGCCAGCAGCTTAGCAGGGTGGCAAGAGACCCAGTACTTC. The chain joins TRBV11-2 to TRBJ2-5, with D tentatively TRBD1 (5 bases). This CDR3 has 14 amino acids. Trimming stripped 1 base from V and 2 bases from J, with 8 bases between. Germline V gene sequence: CDR1 SGHAT, CDR2 FQNNGV.

The rearrangement uses TRBV9 and TRBJ1-2; 8 bases agree with TRBD1. J was trimmed by 4 bases and V by 3 bases; bases with no gene match: 5. Germline values: CDR1 SGDLS, CDR2 YYNGEE. The CDR3 extends over 14 amino acids. The CDR3 is CASSGADRAYGYTF. CDR3 sequence (DNA): TGTGCCAGCAGCGGAGCGGACAGGGCCTATGGCTACACCTTC. The whole variable domain, filled in from reference TRBV9 and TRBJ1-2, reads DSGVTQTPKHLITATGQRVTLRCSPRSGDLSVYWYQQSLDQGLQFLIQYYNGEERAKGNILERFSAQQFPDLHSELNLSSLELGDSALYFCASSGADRAYGYTFGSGTRLTVV.

This clone occurred once. The chain joins TRBV28 to TRBJ1-1; D remains ambiguous. CDR3 length equals 13 residues. V dropped 7 bases and J dropped 1 base, with 10 bases sitting between them. Germline CDR1 MDHEN, CDR2 SYDVKM. CDR3 sequence: CASTLAANTEAFF. CDR3 nucleotides: TGTGCCAGCACCTTGGCGGCGAACACTGAAGCTTTCTTT.

The genes are TRBV27 and TRBJ2-7; 7 nucleotides align to TRBD1. Germline V gene lookup returns CDR1 MNHEY and CDR2 SMNVEV (reference sequence). V gave up 8 bases and J gave up 1 base; unmatched junction bases: 11. The CDR3 is 15 amino acids. The CDR3 bases are TGTGCCAGCGCGGAGGACCGGGACAGATCCTACGAGCAGTACTTC. Its protein product is CASAEDRDRSYEQYF.

The genes are TRBV25-1 and TRBJ2-7; D may be TRBD1 (5 bases). The length of the CDR3 is 12 residues. V lost 7 bases, J lost 3 bases, and 10 bases lay in between. CDR1 and CDR2 (germline): MGHDK, SYGVNS. CDR3 coding DNA: TGTGCCAGCACTCAGGGTGGCTACGAGCAGTACTTC. It codes for CASTQGGYEQYF.

A word on this clone: Other DNA sequences in this specimen translate into the identical CDR3. The chain joins TRBV30 to TRBJ2-7; 12 bases map to TRBD1. Trimming at V came to 0 bases and at J to 2 bases, leaving 5 bases not matched to a gene. The CDR3 consists of 16 residues. Per the germline V gene, CDR1 is GTSNPN and CDR2 is SVGIG (reference sequence). CDR3 residues: CAWSVFGTGGTYEQYF. CDR3 in DNA: TGTGCCTGGAGTGTATTCGGGACAGGGGGCACCTACGAGCAGTACTTC.

The chain links TRBV28 to TRBJ2-3; weak D call: TRBD2 (5 bases). CDR3 length: 18 residues. Germline CDR1 and CDR2: MDHEN and SYDVKM. V was cut by 1 base and J by 5 bases, with 22 bases left in between. The CDR3 nucleotides read TGTGCCAGCAGTTTATTGTCGCGTTTTGTGGAGGAATTAGATACGCAGTATTTT. Amino acids: CASSLLSRFVEELDTQYF.

This chain links TRBV6-5 with TRBJ2-3; possible D gene TRBD1, 5 bases. The germline CDR1 and CDR2 sequences are MNHEY and SVGAGI. Trimming removed 6 bases at V and 5 bases at J, with 15 bases between. This CDR3 is 14 amino acids long. The CDR3 sequence is CASSLTGRRDTQYF. In nucleotides, the CDR3 is TGTGCCAGCAGCCTAACAGGACGTAGAGATACGCAGTATTTT.

The chain has TRBV6-6 and TRBJ1-3, with unresolved D. CDR3 length: 15 amino acids. CDR1 MNHNY and CDR2 SVGAGI come from the germline V gene (reference sequence). The V and J ends lost 0 bases and 3 bases respectively, with 9 bases between them. For the CDR3, the DNA is TGTGCCAGCAGTTACTCGGGAAACAGTGGAAACACCATATATTTT. Translated, it gives CASSYSGNSGNTIYF.

V usage is TRBV5-1 and J usage is TRBJ2-3; D is tentatively TRBD1 or TRBD2 (5 bases each). V lost 6 bases and J 1 base, leaving 15 bases between the germline ends. This CDR3 has 15 residues. Looked up from germline, CDR1 is SGHRS and CDR2 is YFSETQ. The CDR3 DNA follows: TGCGCCAGCACCCGACAGTTCGGGGGCACAGATACGCAGTATTTT. Translation: CASTRQFGGTDTQYF.

This clone was picked up a small number of times. V usage is TRBV27 and J usage is TRBJ2-2; D uncertain. The CDR3 is 12 amino acids. With 3 bases removed from V and 4 bases from J, the gap between germline ends came to 3 bases. Germline V gene lookup returns CDR1 MNHEY and CDR2 SMNVEV (reference sequence). In DNA, the CDR3 is TGTGCCAGCAGTTTCGGCACCGGGGAGCTGTTTTTT. As protein: CASSFGTGELFF.

The J gene is TRBJ2-7, the V gene TRBV28; maybe TRBD1 (6 bases). V lost 2 bases to trimming and J lost 2 bases, with 19 bases between them. Germline V CDR1 and CDR2: MDHEN, SYDVKM. The CDR3 spans 17 residues. DNA for the CDR3: TGTGCCAGCAGTTTAGCCCTCCGGACAGTAACCACCTACGAGCAGTACTTC. As protein: CASSLALRTVTTYEQYF. Variable domain in full (rest from reference TRBV28 and TRBJ2-7): DVKVTQSSRYLVKRTGEKVFLECVQDMDHENMFWYRQDPGLGLRLIYFSYDVKMKEKGDIPEGYSVSREKKERFSLILESASTNQTSMYLCASSLALRTVTTYEQYFGPGTRLTVT.

V and J are TRBV7-9 and TRBJ2-7; D may be TRBD1 (5 bases). The CDR3 totals 14 residues. The germline gives CDR1 SEHNR, CDR2 FQNEAQ (reference sequence). Trimming took 5 bases from V and 4 from J, leaving 15 bases between them. The CDR3 reads CASSSYEQAYEQYF. Here the CDR3 DNA reads TGTGCCAGCAGCAGTTACGAACAGGCGTACGAGCAGTACTTC. The variable domain in full, completed from reference TRBV7-9 and TRBJ2-7, reads DTGVSQNPRHKITKRGQNVTFRCDPISEHNRLYWYRQTLGQGPEFLTYFQNEAQLEKSRLLSDRFSAERPKGSFSTLEIQRTEQGDSAMYLCASSSYEQAYEQYFGPGTRLTVT.

J is TRBJ2-5 and V is TRBV9; D remains unclear. Trimming shortened V by 4 bases and J by 4 bases, and 5 bases separated the two germline ends. The CDR3 is 11 residues long. Germline V gene sequence: CDR1 SGDLS, CDR2 YYNGEE. The CDR3 DNA is TGTGCCAGCAGCCCACGAGAGACCCAGTACTTC. It yields the protein CASSPRETQYF. The full variable domain, in which reference TRBV9 and TRBJ2-5 provide the parts outside the CDR3, is DSGVTQTPKHLITATGQRVTLRCSPRSGDLSVYWYQQSLDQGLQFLIQYYNGEERAKGNILERFSAQQFPDLHSELNLSSLELGDSALYFCASSPRETQYFGPGTRLLVL.

The genes are TRBV10-3 and TRBJ2-1; no clear D gene. The CDR3 totals 12 residues. V dropped 2 bases and J dropped 9 bases, with 8 bases sitting between them. Germline V CDR1 and CDR2: ENHRY, SYGVKD. In nucleotides, the CDR3 is TGTGCCATCAGTGAGAGAACTGTTGAGCAGTTCTTC. Translated: CAISERTVEQFF.

This chain connects TRBV7-2 to TRBJ2-7, with 11 nucleotides matching TRBD2. Germline V gene data show CDR1 as SGHTA and CDR2 as FQGNSA. V dropped 2 bases and J dropped 2; count of bases not matched to a gene: 2. This CDR3 has 15 amino acids. CDR3 sequence reads: CASSLTSGGTYEQYF. The CDR3 nucleotides read TGTGCCAGCAGCTTAACTAGCGGGGGAACCTACGAGCAGTACTTC.

The chain uses TRBV6-5 and TRBJ1-5; 9 positions agree with TRBD1. The CDR3 has 15 amino acids. Germline assignment: CDR1 MNHEY and CDR2 SVGAGI. The J segment lost 1 base and the V segment lost 6 bases, leaving 4 bases of the junction unmatched. CDR3 bases: TGTGCCAGCAGCTCGGACAGGGGAAGCAATCAGCCCCAGCATTTT. This encodes CASSSDRGSNQPQHF.

The V and J genes are TRBV19 and TRBJ1-5, with TRBD1 matching over 8 bases. The CDR3 totals 14 residues. The trim removed 4 bases at V and 7 bases at J, leaving 6 bases unmatched. Germline V gene lookup returns CDR1 LNHDA and CDR2 SQIVND (reference sequence). The DNA of the CDR3 is TGTGCCAGTAGTAGTCGACAGGGGAGGCAGCCCCAGCATTTT. It specifies CASSSRQGRQPQHF.

This chain connects TRBV29-1 to TRBJ2-7; 11 bases line up with TRBD2. Germline V lookup: CDR1 SQVTM, CDR2 ANQGSEA. This CDR3 region has 15 residues. J was trimmed by 3 bases and V by 2 bases; bases with no gene match: 6. For the CDR3, the DNA is TGCAGCGTTGAATTAGCGGGAGGGCCGAACTACGAGCAGTACTTC. Translating gives CSVELAGGPNYEQYF.

The rearrangement links TRBV28 to TRBJ1-5, with D unresolved. Germline V gene data show CDR1 as MDHEN and CDR2 as SYDVKM. This CDR3 spans 16 amino acids. V gave up 6 bases and J gave up 7 bases, with 22 bases separating them. CDR3 nucleotide sequence: TGTGCCAGCAGCCCCGCGTCGGGCACTAAAAGACAGCCCCAGCATTTT. As protein: CASSPASGTKRQPQHF. Full variable domain (missing parts from reference TRBV28 and TRBJ1-5): DVKVTQSSRYLVKRTGEKVFLECVQDMDHENMFWYRQDPGLGLRLIYFSYDVKMKEKGDIPEGYSVSREKKERFSLILESASTNQTSMYLCASSPASGTKRQPQHFGDGTRLSIL.

This chain links TRBV27 with TRBJ2-2; 9 nucleotides agree with TRBD1. With V trimmed by 5 bases and J by 5 bases, 6 bases remained unmatched. Germline V gene sequence: CDR1 MNHEY, CDR2 SMNVEV (reference sequence). The length of the CDR3 is 15 residues. The CDR3 nucleotides are TGTGCCAGCAGTCACACAGGGGGCGCGACCGGGGAGCTGTTTTTT. The encoded protein is CASSHTGGATGELFF.

The chain links TRBV30 to TRBJ2-3, with D perhaps matching TRBD2 (6 bases). There are 15 residues in the CDR3. From germline, CDR1 is GTSNPN and CDR2 SVGIG (reference sequence). The germline V and J ends were trimmed by 0 bases and 2 bases, with 12 bases remaining between them. CDR3: CAWSVGSGITDTQYF. CDR3 in DNA: TGTGCCTGGAGTGTTGGTAGCGGAATCACAGATACGCAGTATTTT.

This rearrangement joins TRBV7-8 to TRBJ2-5, with D uncertain. CDR3 length: 13 amino acids. Trimming took 6 bases from V and 4 from J, leaving 12 bases between them. Looked up from germline, CDR1 is SGHVS and CDR2 is FQNEAQ. CDR3: CASSLTFTETQYF. For the CDR3, the DNA is TGTGCCAGCAGTCTTACGTTTACAGAGACCCAGTACTTC.

This chain joins TRBV6-5 and TRBJ2-7; possible D gene TRBD1, 6 bases. The V gene lost 4 bases and the J gene lost 0 bases, with 16 bases spanning the gap. The germline V gene has CDR1 MNHEY and CDR2 SVGAGI. This CDR3 contains 16 residues. The CDR3 nucleotides read TGTGCCAGCAGTTCCCGACCCAGGGGTAGCTCCTACGAGCAGTACTTC. It yields the protein CASSSRPRGSSYEQYF.